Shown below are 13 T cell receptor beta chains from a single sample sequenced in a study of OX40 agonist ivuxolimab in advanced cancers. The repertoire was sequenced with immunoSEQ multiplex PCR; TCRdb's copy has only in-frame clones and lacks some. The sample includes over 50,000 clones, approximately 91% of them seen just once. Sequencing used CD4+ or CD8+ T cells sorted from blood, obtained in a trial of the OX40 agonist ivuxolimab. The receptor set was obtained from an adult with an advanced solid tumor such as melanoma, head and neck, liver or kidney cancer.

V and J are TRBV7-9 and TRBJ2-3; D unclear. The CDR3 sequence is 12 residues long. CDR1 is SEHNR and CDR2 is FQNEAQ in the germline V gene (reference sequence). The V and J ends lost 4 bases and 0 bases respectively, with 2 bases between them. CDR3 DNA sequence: TGTGCCAGCAGCTATAGCACAGATACGCAGTATTTT. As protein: CASSYSTDTQYF.

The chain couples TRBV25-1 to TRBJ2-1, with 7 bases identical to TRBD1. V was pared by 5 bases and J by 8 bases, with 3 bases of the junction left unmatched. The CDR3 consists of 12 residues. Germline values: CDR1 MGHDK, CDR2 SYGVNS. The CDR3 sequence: CASSYTGDEQFF. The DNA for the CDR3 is TGTGCCAGCAGTTATACAGGGGATGAGCAGTTCTTC. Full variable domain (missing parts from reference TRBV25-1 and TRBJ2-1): EADIYQTPRYLVIGTGKKITLECSQTMGHDKMYWYQQDPGMELHLIHYSYGVNSTEKGDLSSESTVSRIRTEHFPLTLESARPSHTSQYLCASSYTGDEQFFGPGTRLTVL.

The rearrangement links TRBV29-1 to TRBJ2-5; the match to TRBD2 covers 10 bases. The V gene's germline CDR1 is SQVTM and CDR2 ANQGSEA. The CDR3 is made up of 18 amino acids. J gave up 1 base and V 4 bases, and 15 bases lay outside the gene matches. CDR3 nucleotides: TGCAGCGTTGGCGCGGGGAGTCTAGCGGGAGCCACCCAAGAGACCCAGTACTTC. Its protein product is CSVGAGSLAGATQETQYF.

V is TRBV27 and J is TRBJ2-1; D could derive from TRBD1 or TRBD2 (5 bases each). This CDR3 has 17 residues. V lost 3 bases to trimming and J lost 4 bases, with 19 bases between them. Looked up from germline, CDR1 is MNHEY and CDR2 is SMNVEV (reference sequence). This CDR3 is CASSFNLGERPYNEQFF. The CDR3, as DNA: TGTGCCAGCAGTTTTAATTTGGGGGAGCGGCCTTACAATGAGCAGTTCTTC.

CDR3 coding DNA: TGTGCCAGCAGCTTGGGCGGGAGTTGGGGGAGTGAGACCCAGTACTTC. Protein product: CASSLGGSWGSETQYF. The rearrangement uses TRBV7-2 and TRBJ2-5; 7 bases match TRBD2. Germline CDR1 is SGHTA and CDR2 is FQGNSA. V lost 3 bases and J lost 5; bases outside the gene matches: 12. This CDR3 is 16 amino acids long. Filled out from reference TRBV7-2 and TRBJ2-5, the complete variable domain reads GAGVSQSPSNKVTEKGKDVELRCDPISGHTALYWYRQSLGQGLEFLIYFQGNSAPDKSGLPSDRFSAERTGGSVSTLTIQRTQQEDSAVYLCASSLGGSWGSETQYFGPGTRLLVL.

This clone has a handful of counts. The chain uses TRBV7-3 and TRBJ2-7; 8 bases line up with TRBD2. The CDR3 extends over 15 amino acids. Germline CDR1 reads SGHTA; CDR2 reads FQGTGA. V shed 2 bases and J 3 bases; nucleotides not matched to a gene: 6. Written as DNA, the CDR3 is TGTGCCAGCAGCTTATCAGCGGGGGCCAACTACGAGCAGTACTTC. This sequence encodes CASSLSAGANYEQYF.

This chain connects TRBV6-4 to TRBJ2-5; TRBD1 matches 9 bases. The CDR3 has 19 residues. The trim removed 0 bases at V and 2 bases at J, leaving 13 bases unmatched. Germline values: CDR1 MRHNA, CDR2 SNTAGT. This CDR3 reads CASSDSTQTGTGTQETQYF. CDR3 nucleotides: TGTGCCAGCAGTGACTCTACGCAGACCGGGACAGGGACTCAAGAGACCCAGTACTTC.

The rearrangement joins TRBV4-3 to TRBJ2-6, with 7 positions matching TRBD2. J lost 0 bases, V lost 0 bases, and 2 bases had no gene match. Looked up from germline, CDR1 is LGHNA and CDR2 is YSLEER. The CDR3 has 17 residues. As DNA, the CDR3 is TGCGCCAGCAGCCAAGAGGGGACTAACTCTGGGGCCAACGTCCTGACTTTC. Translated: CASSQEGTNSGANVLTF.

The CDR3 here is CASSLVGGRNKRGDTQYF. CDR3 coding DNA: TGTGCCAGCAGCTTAGTTGGCGGGAGGAACAAAAGAGGAGATACGCAGTATTTT. J is TRBJ2-3 and V is TRBV7-2, with 8 bases identical to TRBD2. The CDR3 contains 18 residues. CDR1 SGHTA and CDR2 FQGNSA come from the germline V gene. After removal of 1 base from V and 5 bases from J, the junction contained 14 bases not matched to a gene.

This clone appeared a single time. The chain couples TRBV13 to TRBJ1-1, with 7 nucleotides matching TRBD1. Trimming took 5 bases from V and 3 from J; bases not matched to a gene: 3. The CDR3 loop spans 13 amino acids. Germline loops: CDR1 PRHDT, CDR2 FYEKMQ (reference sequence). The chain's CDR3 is CASSDGQDTEAFF. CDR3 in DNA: TGTGCCAGCAGCGACGGACAGGACACTGAAGCTTTCTTT.

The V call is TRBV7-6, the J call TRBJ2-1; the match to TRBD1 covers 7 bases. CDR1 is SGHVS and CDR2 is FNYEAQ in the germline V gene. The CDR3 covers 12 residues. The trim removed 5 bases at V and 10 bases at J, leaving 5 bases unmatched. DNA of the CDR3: TGTGCCAGCAGCCCGGGACAGTACGAGCAGTTCTTC. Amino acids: CASSPGQYEQFF. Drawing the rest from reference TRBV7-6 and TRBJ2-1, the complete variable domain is GAGVSQSPRYKVTKRGQDVALRCDPISGHVSLYWYRQALGQGPEFLTYFNYEAQQDKSGLPNDRFSAERPEGSISTLTIQRTEQRDSAMYRCASSPGQYEQFFGPGTRLTVL.

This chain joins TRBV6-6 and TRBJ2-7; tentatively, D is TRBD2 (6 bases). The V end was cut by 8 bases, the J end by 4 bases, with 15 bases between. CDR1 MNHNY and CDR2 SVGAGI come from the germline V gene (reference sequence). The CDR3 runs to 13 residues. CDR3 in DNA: TGTGCCAGCGGCTGGACCGGGAGTTACGAGCAGTACTTC. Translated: CASGWTGSYEQYF.

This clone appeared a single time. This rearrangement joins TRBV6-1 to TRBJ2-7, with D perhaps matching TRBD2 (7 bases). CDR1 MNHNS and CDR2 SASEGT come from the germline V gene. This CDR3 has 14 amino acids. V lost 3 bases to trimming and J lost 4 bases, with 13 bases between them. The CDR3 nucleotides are TGTGCCAGCAGTGATGTGGGAGGGACATACGAGCAGTACTTC. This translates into CASSDVGGTYEQYF.